The 19 T cell receptor beta chains listed next were all sequenced from one sample in a study of Ad26.COV2.S vaccination and SARS-CoV-2 variants. The assay was immunoSEQ multiplex PCR, and TCRdb's table has in-frame clones only and misses some. The sample yields around 94,000 clones, less than 85% seen once. The sample in question was peripheral blood, obtained after recovery from COVID-19. These receptors all come from a human donor who had recovered from COVID-19.

This chain connects TRBV5-1 to TRBJ1-4; D uncertain. Germline CDR1 and CDR2: SGHRS and YFSETQ. CDR3 length: 17 residues. Trimming cost V 0 bases and J 0 bases, with 12 bases left between them. DNA for the CDR3: TGCGCCAGCAGCTTGGTAGGTCTGGGATCAACTAATGAAAAACTGTTTTTT. Translating it yields CASSLVGLGSTNEKLFF.

The chain links TRBV19 to TRBJ2-2; D is unresolved. Germline V CDR1 and CDR2: LNHDA, SQIVND (reference sequence). V gave up 1 base and J gave up 2 bases, with 5 bases separating them. This CDR3 region has 14 residues. CDR3 bases: TGTGCCAGTAGTATAGTAGGAAACACCGGGGAGCTGTTTTTT. Translation: CASSIVGNTGELFF.

The gene calls are TRBV27 and TRBJ2-7; 8 positions agree with TRBD1. This CDR3 comprises 14 residues. CDR1 MNHEY and CDR2 SMNVEV come from the germline V gene (reference sequence). Losses at the gene ends were 6 bases for V and 2 bases for J; bases not matched to a gene: 6. The CDR3 region is CASSYTGGTYEQYF. As DNA, the CDR3 is TGTGCCAGCAGCTATACAGGGGGTACCTACGAGCAGTACTTC.

The rearrangement uses TRBV12-3 or TRBV12-4 and TRBJ1-4; maybe TRBD1 (5 bases). This CDR3 comprises 13 residues. Trimming shortened V by 6 bases and J by 3 bases, and 8 bases separated the two germline ends. DNA of the CDR3: TGTGCCAGCAGGACAGTTTCTAATGAAAAACTGTTTTTT. This translates into CASRTVSNEKLFF.

The rearrangement uses TRBV19 and TRBJ1-1; D is uncertain. The germline V gene has CDR1 LNHDA and CDR2 SQIVND (reference sequence). Trimming pared 3 bases from V and 0 bases from J, leaving 11 bases between. This CDR3 is built from 15 residues. The CDR3 bases are TGTGCCAGTAGTATTATCCCCGGGGTGAACACTGAAGCTTTCTTT. Translated, it gives CASSIIPGVNTEAFF.

This clone has a single count. The J gene is TRBJ2-6, the V gene TRBV5-1; 8 nucleotides match TRBD1. Per the germline V gene, CDR1 is SGHRS and CDR2 is YFSETQ. V dropped 0 bases and J dropped 3; count of bases not matched to a gene: 5. The CDR3 has 17 residues. CDR3 sequence (DNA): TGCGCCAGCAGCTTGGGGACAGGGAAAGGTGGGGCCAACGTCCTGACTTTC. Protein sequence: CASSLGTGKGGANVLTF.

This chain links TRBV12-3 or TRBV12-4 with TRBJ2-5; D is undetermined. CDR3 length: 12 amino acids. With 6 bases removed from V and 3 bases from J, the gap between germline ends came to 8 bases. CDR3 amino acids: CASSSQEETQYF. The DNA for the CDR3 is TGTGCCAGCAGCTCTCAGGAAGAGACCCAGTACTTC.

V gene TRBV5-1 combines with J gene TRBJ1-3; weak D call: TRBD1 (5 bases). The CDR3 has 15 amino acids. Per germline, CDR1 SGHRS and CDR2 YFSETQ. V was shortened by 2 bases and J by 0 bases, with 9 bases between the two germline ends. In DNA form, the CDR3 reads TGCGCCAGCAGCTTTTCGGGGACCTCTGGAAACACCATATATTTT. The encoded protein is CASSFSGTSGNTIYF.

V gene TRBV4-3 combines with J gene TRBJ1-4; D is ambiguous. Trimming pared 0 bases from V and 8 bases from J, leaving 22 bases between. The CDR3 totals 18 residues. CDR1 is LGHNA and CDR2 is YSLEER in the germline V gene. Here the CDR3 DNA reads TGCGCCAGCAGCCAAGAAGAAAAAGGGTTGGGAGGTAACGAAAAACTGTTTTTT. This gives the protein CASSQEEKGLGGNEKLFF.

V usage is TRBV5-1 and J usage is TRBJ1-4; D is unresolved. Germline loops: CDR1 SGHRS, CDR2 YFSETQ. The CDR3 runs 16 residues. V shed 0 bases and J shed 4 bases, with 13 bases lying between them. The CDR3 here is CASSLGSRRLNEKLFF. In nucleotides, the CDR3 is TGCGCCAGCAGCTTGGGGAGTAGAAGACTTAATGAAAAACTGTTTTTT.

Here the CDR3 DNA reads TGTGCCACCAGTGATTGGAGTCACAGGGGGCTGGAACAGTACTTC. This codes for CATSDWSHRGLEQYF. The J gene is TRBJ2-4, the V gene TRBV24-1; the match to TRBD1 covers 9 bases. This CDR3 region has 15 residues. V was clipped by 2 bases and J by 13 bases; unmatched bases: 11. The germline gives CDR1 KGHDR, CDR2 SFDVKD.

V is TRBV5-4 and J is TRBJ1-3; D gene ambiguous. The germline V and J ends were trimmed by 4 bases and 6 bases, with 5 bases remaining between them. This CDR3 spans 11 amino acids. Germline V gene data show CDR1 as SGHNT and CDR2 as YYREEE (reference sequence). The CDR3: CASSLENTIYF. In DNA form, the CDR3 reads TGTGCCAGCAGCCTTGAAAACACCATATATTTT.

This chain's CDR3 is CAWSSWGGARETQYF. The CDR3 DNA reads TGTGCCTGGAGTTCTTGGGGGGGGGCCCGGGAGACCCAGTACTTC. The chain is built from TRBV30 and TRBJ2-5; possibly TRBD2 for D (7 bases). Germline CDR1 is GTSNPN and CDR2 is SVGIG (reference sequence). This CDR3 contains 15 residues. The ends were cut back, 2 bases at V and 5 bases at J, with 18 bases in the middle.

The V gene is TRBV7-9, the J gene TRBJ1-4; maybe TRBD1 (5 bases). V lost 8 bases and J lost 8, with 15 bases in between. CDR1 is SEHNR, CDR2 FQNEAQ, per germline (reference sequence). CDR3 length: 13 residues. The CDR3 is CASQRGRGEKLFF. CDR3 nucleotides: TGTGCCAGCCAACGGGGGAGAGGGGAAAAACTGTTTTTT.

The chain joins TRBV19 to TRBJ2-4; weak D call: TRBD1 (6 bases). Germline CDR1 reads LNHDA; CDR2 reads SQIVND (reference sequence). The germline V and J ends were trimmed by 9 bases and 6 bases, with 18 bases remaining between them. There are 14 residues in the CDR3. DNA of the CDR3: TGTGCCAGCATGAGAGGGGGTAAAGGAAACATTCAGTACTTC. It codes for CASMRGGKGNIQYF.

This clone is labeled as medium-sized. The V gene is TRBV6-6, the J gene TRBJ1-2; the match to TRBD1 covers 9 bases. Germline V gene lookup returns CDR1 MNHNY and CDR2 SVGAGI (reference sequence). The CDR3 totals 14 residues. V lost 7 bases, J lost 2 bases, and 5 bases stayed unmatched. The CDR3 region is CASNAQGANYGYTF. CDR3 coding DNA: TGTGCCAGCAACGCACAGGGGGCCAACTATGGCTACACCTTC.

This CDR3 is CASSDRGLYGYTF. The DNA of the CDR3 is TGTGCCAGCAGTGACAGGGGGCTTTATGGCTACACCTTC. The rearrangement links TRBV6-2 or TRBV6-3 to TRBJ1-2; 10 positions agree with TRBD1. This CDR3 has 13 amino acids. V trimming: 5 bases; J trimming: 5 bases; junction bases outside the gene matches: 2. Germline V gene lookup returns CDR1 MNHEY and CDR2 SVGEGT.

The chain employs TRBV3-1 (or the pseudogene TRBV3-2) and TRBJ2-2; 8 bases are shared with TRBD1. After removal of 5 bases from V and 6 bases from J, the junction contained 11 bases not matched to a gene. Germline CDR1 is LGHDT and CDR2 is YNNKEL (reference sequence). The CDR3 runs to 16 residues. The CDR3 region is CASSNLRQGRSGELFF. The CDR3 DNA reads TGTGCCAGCAGCAACCTAAGACAGGGGAGGTCCGGGGAGCTGTTTTTT.

The chain combines TRBV12-3 or TRBV12-4 with TRBJ1-1, with D uncertain. Trimming pared 5 bases from V and 1 base from J, leaving 8 bases between. The CDR3 is made up of 13 amino acids. CDR3 amino acids: CASSPRENTEAFF. The CDR3 region has the DNA TGTGCCAGCAGTCCCCGAGAGAACACTGAAGCTTTCTTT.